The T cell receptor (beta chain) described here comes from a study of T cells in narcolepsy. Repertoires were generated with immunoSEQ multiplex PCR, while TCRdb's copy carries only in-frame clones and drops some. The table has tens of thousands of clones, 85% seen once. A word on this clone: Its target is not known.

Regarding the study as a whole: Same-patient CSF and blood CD4+ T cell clonotypes included HCRT-specific and TRIB2-specific autoreactive ones.

V lost 6 bases and J lost 4; bases outside the gene matches: 12. There are 16 residues in the CDR3. Germline loops: CDR1 ENHRY, CDR2 SYGVKD. The chain joins TRBV10-3 to TRBJ2-3; 8 bases align to TRBD1. This clonotype was obtained from a human donor with narcolepsy. The sequencing sample was made of CD45RA- memory CD4+ T cells from PBMCs. The CDR3, as DNA: TGTGCCATCAGGGACAGGGCCCACGGGTCCCCAGATACGCAGTATTTT. It encodes CAIRDRAHGSPDTQYF.